These 31 T cell receptor beta chains were sequenced from one sample in a study of T cells in Graves' hyperthyroidism and ophthalmopathy. Template material for amplifying TCR beta CDR3 regions consisted of RNA transcripts. The study used the HTBI primer set for a first-round RT-PCR of the TCR CDR3. MiXCR, run by TCRdb on the multiplex PCR reads, gives a single entry per CDR3 protein. The table records 210,000 or so distinct CDR3 sequences, 15% to 20% of them present only once. Sequenced input: blood. The receptors originated from a man aged 50 to 59 with Graves' hyperthyroidism.

V is TRBV6-2 or TRBV6-3 and J is TRBJ2-4, with 12 bases aligning to TRBD1. Germline V lookup: CDR1 MNHEY, CDR2 SVGEGT. This CDR3 contains 20 residues. Trimming removed 7 bases from V and 1 base from J; junction bases left unmatched: 17. The CDR3 nucleotides are TGTGCCAGCAAGAGGGGGACAGGGGGCGCGTCTAGCGGGGCCAAAAACATTCAGTACTTC. This codes for CASKRGTGGASSGAKNIQYF.

The CDR3 protein is CAWRGHPTGELFF. The CDR3 DNA sequence: TGTGCCTGGAGGGGCCACCCCACCGGGGAGCTGTTTTTT. V usage is TRBV30 and J usage is TRBJ2-2; D gene uncertain. Germline CDR1 is GTSNPN and CDR2 is SVGIG (reference sequence). V lost 3 bases to trimming and J lost 4 bases, with 9 bases between them. The length of the CDR3 is 13 residues.

This clonotype was seen at least ten times. The V and J genes are TRBV5-1 and TRBJ1-6; 10 bases fit TRBD1. V lost 2 bases to trimming and J lost 6 bases; unmatched junction nucleotides: 8. CDR1 and CDR2 (germline): SGHRS, YFSETQ. The CDR3 has 17 amino acids. DNA for the CDR3: TGCGCCAGCAGCTTAATTGGGACAGGGGAAGGTAATTCACCCCTCCACTTT. As protein: CASSLIGTGEGNSPLHF.

The chain couples TRBV4-2 to TRBJ2-5; 14 nucleotides match TRBD2. J lost 5 bases, V lost 4 bases, and 12 bases had no gene match. CDR1 LGHNA and CDR2 YNFKEQ come from the germline V gene. The CDR3 loop spans 18 amino acids. CDR3 bases: TGTGCCAGCAGCCCCCCCGGCCGACTAGCGGGAGGGCAGGAGACCCAGTACTTC. Amino acid sequence: CASSPPGRLAGGQETQYF.

This clonotype has ten or more counts. This rearrangement joins TRBV20-1 to TRBJ2-3; 8 bases match TRBD2. From germline, CDR1 is DFQATT and CDR2 SNEGSKA (reference sequence). V was clipped by 5 bases and J by 3 bases; unmatched bases: 7. CDR3 length: 14 amino acids. CDR3 in DNA: TGCAGTGCTGTAAGACAGCGGGGGACAGATACGCAGTATTTT. This gives the protein CSAVRQRGTDTQYF.

This clonotype was counted ten times or more. J is TRBJ1-2 and V is TRBV19; D is unresolved. In germline, CDR1 is LNHDA, CDR2 SQIVND (reference sequence). V gave up 6 bases and J gave up 4 bases, with 3 bases separating them. The CDR3 is 10 amino acids. The DNA of the CDR3 is TGTGCCAGTAGCGGCTATGGCTACACCTTC. Its translation is CASSGYGYTF.

This clonotype was seen ten or more times. This chain links TRBV5-1 with TRBJ2-7, with D perhaps TRBD1 or TRBD2 (6 bases each). Trimming shortened V by 1 base and J by 5 bases, and 13 bases separated the two germline ends. This CDR3 spans 14 amino acids. Looked up from germline, CDR1 is SGHRS and CDR2 is YFSETQ. CDR3 region: CASSLIQGGHEQYF. DNA of the CDR3: TGCGCCAGCAGCTTGATACAGGGAGGCCACGAGCAGTACTTC.

The chain has TRBV4-2 and TRBJ2-3; TRBD1 matches 9 bases. Germline values: CDR1 LGHNA, CDR2 YNFKEQ. The CDR3 is 18 amino acids. The ends lost 0 bases at V and 6 bases at J; junction bases unmatched: 13. CDR3: CASSQDHRGQGRWDTQYF. CDR3 DNA sequence: TGTGCCAGCAGCCAAGATCACCGGGGACAGGGCAGATGGGATACGCAGTATTTT.

This clonotype was recorded at least ten times. The rearrangement joins TRBV11-2 to TRBJ2-3; 8 bases fit TRBD2. This CDR3 spans 15 amino acids. In germline, CDR1 is SGHAT, CDR2 FQNNGV. With 6 bases clipped from V and 5 bases from J, the junction kept 10 bases outside the gene matches. The CDR3 DNA is TGTGCCAGCAGTTCAGCGGGAGATTATTTAGATACGCAGTATTTT. Its translation: CASSSAGDYLDTQYF.

This clonotype was counted many times. This rearrangement joins TRBV3-1 to TRBJ1-1, with TRBD1 identical over 10 bases. The CDR3 loop spans 15 amino acids. Per germline, CDR1 LGHDT and CDR2 YNNKEL (reference sequence). The ends lost 1 base at V and 2 bases at J; junction bases unmatched: 1. The chain's CDR3 is CASSQGDRGNTEAFF. CDR3 in DNA: TGTGCCAGCAGCCAAGGGGACAGGGGTAACACTGAAGCTTTCTTT. Full variable domain (rest looked up from reference TRBV3-1 and TRBJ1-1): DTAVSQTPKYLVTQMGNDKSIKCEQNLGHDTMYWYKQDSKKFLKIMFSYNNKELIINETVPNRFSPKSPDKAHLNLHINSLELGDSAVYFCASSQGDRGNTEAFFGQGTRLTVV.

This clonotype was detected many times. The chain links TRBV11-2 to TRBJ1-2, with TRBD1 identical over 9 bases. The V gene's germline CDR1 is SGHAT and CDR2 FQNNGV. Trimming at V came to 3 bases and at J to 3 bases, leaving 5 bases not matched to a gene. The CDR3 runs 15 residues. CDR3 coding DNA: TGTGCCAGCAGCTTGAGTACAGGGGGCCACTATGGCTACACCTTC. This sequence encodes CASSLSTGGHYGYTF.

This clonotype has just a few counts. The chain joins TRBV15 to TRBJ1-4; tentatively, D is TRBD1 (6 bases). There are 15 residues in the CDR3. V lost 5 bases and J 5 bases, leaving 15 bases between the germline ends. CDR1 is LNHNV and CDR2 is YYDKDF in the germline V gene (reference sequence). The CDR3 nucleotides read TGTGCCACCAGCTTATTTCTACAGGGCAATGAAAAACTGTTTTTT. Amino acids: CATSLFLQGNEKLFF.

In the case of this clonotype: One base away lies a much larger clone, so this may be a sequencing read error. The V call is TRBV20-1, the J call TRBJ2-2; 7 bases align to TRBD1. Trimming removed 6 bases from V and 6 bases from J; junction bases left unmatched: 4. Germline CDR1 DFQATT, CDR2 SNEGSKA (reference sequence). The CDR3 runs to 12 residues. The CDR3 DNA follows: TGCAGTGCCAGACAGGGCCCCGGGGAGCTGTTTTTT. Its translation: CSARQGPGELFF.

This clonotype was counted a few times. The chain combines TRBV5-1 with TRBJ2-1; 7 bases line up with TRBD2. The germline CDR1 and CDR2 sequences are SGHRS and YFSETQ. Trimming removed 0 bases from V and 4 bases from J; junction bases left unmatched: 4. This CDR3 is built from 15 residues. The CDR3 protein is CASSLERDAYNEQFF. The CDR3 region has the DNA TGCGCCAGCAGCTTGGAGCGGGACGCGTACAATGAGCAGTTCTTC.

The chain couples TRBV19 to TRBJ1-5, with no clear D. Trimming cost V 5 bases and J 0 bases, with 5 bases left between them. CDR1 is LNHDA and CDR2 is SQIVND in the germline V gene (reference sequence). The CDR3 consists of 13 residues. The CDR3 nucleotides read TGTGCCAGTAGTGTAAATAGCAATCAGCCCCAGCATTTT. This sequence encodes CASSVNSNQPQHF.

V usage is TRBV20-1 and J usage is TRBJ2-4, with 10 bases identical to TRBD1. CDR1 and CDR2 (germline): DFQATT, SNEGSKA (reference sequence). V dropped 0 bases and J dropped 4; count of bases not matched to a gene: 3. The CDR3 spans 15 residues. CDR3 region: CSARDPGQGKNIQYF. The CDR3, as DNA: TGCAGTGCTAGAGATCCGGGACAGGGGAAAAACATTCAGTACTTC.

This clonotype was counted only a few times. This sequence joins TRBV24-1 and TRBJ2-5; TRBD2 matches at 11 bases. The CDR3 runs to 16 residues. Germline values: CDR1 KGHDR, CDR2 SFDVKD. Trimming at V came to 4 bases and at J to 1 base, leaving 4 bases not matched to a gene. The CDR3 loop reads CATSERTSGFQETQYF. CDR3 bases: TGTGCCACCAGTGAGAGGACTAGCGGGTTCCAAGAGACCCAGTACTTC.

On this clonotype: A single base separates this from a much larger clone, so it may be a read error. The rearrangement links TRBV18 to TRBJ2-5, with a tentative D call TRBD2 (6 bases). The CDR3 is made up of 12 amino acids. In germline, CDR1 is KGHSH, CDR2 LQKENI. CDR3 in amino acids: CASPPEREAQYF. Written as DNA, the CDR3 is TGTGCCAGCCCACCAGAAAGGGAGGCCCAGTACTTC. The full variable domain, rest sourced from reference TRBV18 and TRBJ2-5, is NAGVMQNPRHLVRRRGQEARLRCSPMKGHSHVYWYRQLPEEGLKFMVYLQKENIIDESGMPKERFSAEFPKEGPSILRIQQVVRGDSAAYFCASPPEREAQYFGPGTRLLVL.

At least ten counts were recorded for this clonotype. This chain uses TRBV28 with TRBJ2-5; D not certain. CDR1 MDHEN and CDR2 SYDVKM come from the germline V gene. The CDR3 totals 14 residues. V lost 6 bases and J lost 3, with 14 bases in between. The CDR3 loop reads CASRRIGFEETQYF. DNA of the CDR3: TGTGCCAGCAGAAGAATAGGGTTTGAAGAGACCCAGTACTTC.

This clonotype appeared a few times. CDR3 loop: CASSLRRAGSSTDTQYF. DNA for the CDR3: TGTGCCAGCAGCTTACGTCGAGCGGGTTCATCCACAGATACGCAGTATTTT. This chain connects TRBV11-3 to TRBJ2-3; possibly TRBD2 for D (6 bases). Germline V lookup: CDR1 SGHNT, CDR2 YENEEA. Trimming left V 2 bases short and J 2 bases short, with 17 bases between. The CDR3 consists of 17 residues.

About this clonotype: A much larger clone lies a single base off, so this may be a read error. V and J are TRBV20-1 and TRBJ2-7, with no clear D. Looked up from germline, CDR1 is DFQATT and CDR2 is SNEGSKA (reference sequence). The CDR3 is 12 residues long. The CDR3 sequence is CSARRQIYKQYF. The CDR3 coding sequence is TGCAGTGCTAGGCGTCAGATCTACAAGCAGTACTTC.

This clonotype appeared many times. This chain joins TRBV15 and TRBJ2-7; D is perhaps TRBD1 (6 bases). Germline-derived CDR1 and CDR2 are LNHNV and YYDKDF (reference sequence). V was clipped by 3 bases and J by 4 bases, with 10 bases between them. This CDR3 comprises 13 residues. The CDR3 nucleotides are TGTGCCACCAGCAGGGACAGACAATACGAGCAGTACTTC. The encoded protein is CATSRDRQYEQYF.

This clonotype was found a few times. The chain employs TRBV7-8 and TRBJ2-7; D possibly corresponds to TRBD2 (6 bases). CDR1 is SGHVS and CDR2 is FQNEAQ in the germline V gene. Trimming cost V 3 bases and J 6 bases, with 15 bases left between them. The CDR3 contains 14 residues. As DNA, the CDR3 is TGTGCCAGCAGCTTTGGGTCGGGAGTTGCCGAGCAGTACTTC. Protein product: CASSFGSGVAEQYF. Full variable domain (outside the CDR3, taken from reference TRBV7-8 and TRBJ2-7): GAGVSQSPRYKVAKRGQDVALRCDPISGHVSLFWYQQALGQGPEFLTYFQNEAQLDKSGLPSDRFFAERPEGSVSTLKIQRTQQEDSAVYLCASSFGSGVAEQYFGPGTRLTVT.

This clonotype was found once. The CDR3 sequence is CASSTRGSHYEQYF. The CDR3 DNA reads as TGTGCCAGCAGCACCCGCGGCTCTCACTACGAGCAGTACTTC. This chain links TRBV11-1 with TRBJ2-7; D unclear. The V gene lost 5 bases and the J gene lost 3 bases, with 14 bases spanning the gap. CDR3 length equals 14 residues. Germline CDR1 is SGHAT and CDR2 is FQDESV (reference sequence).

The table lists this clonotype with many counts. This rearrangement joins TRBV3-1 to TRBJ2-5; no firm D call. Trimming took off 2 bases at V and 5 bases at J, with 3 bases between the two ends. Germline V gives CDR1 LGHDT, CDR2 YNNKEL (reference sequence). The length of the CDR3 is 11 residues. Here the CDR3 reads CASSQRETQYF. CDR3 sequence (DNA): TGTGCCAGCAGCCAAAGGGAGACCCAGTACTTC.

This clonotype was seen repeatedly, ten times or more. The chain recombines TRBV6-1 with TRBJ2-7; 7 bases are shared with TRBD2. V gave up 7 bases and J gave up 3 bases; unmatched junction bases: 12. The CDR3 contains 15 residues. The germline V gene encodes CDR1 MNHNS and CDR2 SASEGT. The CDR3 DNA reads TGTGCCAGCAAGTTCGACCGCGGGAGATTCTACGAGCAGTACTTC. Translating it yields CASKFDRGRFYEQYF.

This clonotype was recorded many times. V is TRBV18 and J is TRBJ2-1; D is unclear. CDR3 length equals 12 residues. Trimming removed 2 bases from V and 12 bases from J, with 11 bases in between. Per the germline V gene, CDR1 is KGHSH and CDR2 is LQKENI. CDR3 residues: CASSPVSERQFF. In DNA, the CDR3 is TGTGCCAGCTCACCAGTTTCGGAGCGGCAGTTCTTC.

This clonotype was seen repeatedly, ten times or more. The genes are TRBV5-1 and TRBJ2-2; D gene unclear. Trimming left V 3 bases short and J 3 bases short, with 9 bases between. This CDR3 contains 14 residues. Germline V gives CDR1 SGHRS, CDR2 YFSETQ. CDR3: CASSSHFDTGELFF. CDR3 in DNA: TGCGCCAGCAGCTCCCATTTTGACACCGGGGAGCTGTTTTTT. The variable domain in full, completed from reference TRBV5-1 and TRBJ2-2, reads KAGVTQTPRYLIKTRGQQVTLSCSPISGHRSVSWYQQTPGQGLQFLFEYFSETQRNKGNFPGRFSGRQFSNSRSEMNVSTLELGDSALYLCASSSHFDTGELFFGEGSRLTVL.

The rearrangement links TRBV12-3 or TRBV12-4 to TRBJ2-2, with D perhaps matching TRBD1 (6 bases). This CDR3 comprises 15 residues. The V and J ends lost 7 bases and 4 bases respectively, with 16 bases between them. This CDR3 is CASITGTRGTGELFF. The CDR3 bases are TGTGCCAGCATTACCGGGACACGGGGCACCGGGGAGCTGTTTTTT.

This clonotype has a handful of counts. This chain joins TRBV11-3 and TRBJ2-7; D is tentatively TRBD1 or TRBD2 (5 bases each). Germline V gene data show CDR1 as SGHNT and CDR2 as YENEEA. V was shortened by 1 base and J by 0 bases, with 10 bases between the two germline ends. This CDR3 contains 15 residues. CDR3 nucleotides: TGTGCCAGCAGCTTAGTTGGGACGGACTCCTACGAGCAGTACTTC. It encodes CASSLVGTDSYEQYF. Full variable domain (outside the CDR3, taken from reference TRBV11-3 and TRBJ2-7): EAGVVQSPRYKIIEKKQPVAFWCNPISGHNTLYWYLQNLGQGPELLIRYENEEAVDDSQLPKDRFSAERLKGVDSTLKIQPAELGDSAVYLCASSLVGTDSYEQYFGPGTRLTVT.

On this clonotype itself: At one of its ends the junction is not consistent with the germline gene, which may arise from a read error. The chain combines TRBV20-1 with TRBJ2-5; a weak D match, TRBD1 (5 bases). This CDR3 is 11 amino acids long. Germline V gene sequence: CDR1 DFQATT, CDR2 SNEGSKA (reference sequence). In DNA, the CDR3 is TGCAGTGCCGTCGGACAAGAGACCGAGTACTTC. Its translation: CSAVGQETEYF.